One and the same sample provided the 25 T cell receptor beta chains below, sequenced in a study of blood T cells in healthy people across ages. For the second PCR, which ran for about 6 to 11 cycles, a sample-barcoded 5' primer and a J-beta primer mix were used. Each CDR3 protein gets one entry after TCRdb re-called the 5' RACE reads with MiXCR. The sample lists about 640,000 distinct CDR3 sequences, less than 35% occurring once. The sequenced sample consisted of blood. The receptors here all came from a woman older than 75 in good health.

This clonotype was observed a few times. A read error is possible here, since a much larger clone lies one base away. The chain carries TRBV20-1 and TRBJ2-3; the match to TRBD2 covers 9 bases. Germline trimming cut 2 bases from V and 6 bases from J; bases unmatched to any gene: 12. Germline assignment: CDR1 DFQATT and CDR2 SNEGSKA (reference sequence). The CDR3 covers 16 residues. CDR3 protein: CSARSLSGGPRDTQYF. In nucleotides, the CDR3 is TGCAGTGCTAGATCTCTTAGCGGGGGCCCTCGGGATACGCAGTATTTT.

In its sample, this clonotype was seen many times. This may stem from a read error, because a much larger clone lies one nucleotide away. The chain has TRBV20-1 and TRBJ1-5; a weak D match, TRBD1 (6 bases). The CDR3 is made up of 14 amino acids. The germline V and J ends were trimmed by 0 bases and 7 bases, with 13 bases remaining between them. The germline CDR1 and CDR2 sequences are DFQATT and SNEGSKA (reference sequence). The CDR3 nucleotides are TGCAGTGCTAGAGAATCCACAGGGAGCCAGCCCCAGCATTTT. This sequence encodes CSARESTGSQPQHF.

In its sample, this clonotype was seen many times. The chain uses TRBV5-1 and TRBJ2-7; the D gene is possibly TRBD2 (7 bases). This CDR3 has 15 residues. Trimming took 0 bases from V and 1 from J, leaving 11 bases between them. CDR1 is SGHRS, CDR2 YFSETQ, per germline. The CDR3 spells CASSLGGGQSYEQYF. CDR3 DNA sequence: TGCGCCAGCAGCTTGGGCGGGGGCCAATCCTACGAGCAGTACTTC.

The chain has TRBV30 and TRBJ2-5; D might be TRBD2 (7 bases). V was shortened by 2 bases and J by 4 bases, with 17 bases between the two germline ends. Germline lookup yields CDR1 GTSNPN and CDR2 SVGIG (reference sequence). The CDR3 is made up of 15 amino acids. The CDR3 loop is CAWSWKGGMRETQYF. The CDR3 DNA reads TGTGCCTGGAGTTGGAAGGGGGGGATGCGAGAGACCCAGTACTTC.

The rearrangement links TRBV20-1 to TRBJ1-2; 8 bases match TRBD1. Germline values: CDR1 DFQATT, CDR2 SNEGSKA (reference sequence). Unmatched junction bases numbered 8, after V lost 4 bases and J lost 7 bases. The CDR3 is 13 amino acids. In DNA, the CDR3 is TGCAGTGCTATACCGGACAGGGTTGGTGGCTACACCTTC. This gives the protein CSAIPDRVGGYTF.

The chain is built from TRBV5-1 and TRBJ2-4; TRBD1 agrees at 9 bases. The DNA end lines up better with TRBJ2-7; the J call may be wrong. Germline loops: CDR1 SGHRS, CDR2 YFSETQ. The CDR3 extends over 14 amino acids. This CDR3 is CASSWGQGWDEQYF. The CDR3 region has the DNA TGCGCCAGCAGCTGGGGACAGGGCTGGGACGAGCAGTACTTC.

The table lists this clonotype with many counts. J is TRBJ2-3 and V is TRBV6-1, with D tentatively TRBD1 or TRBD2 (7 bases each). Trimming stripped 6 bases from V and 5 bases from J, with 12 bases between. Germline lookup yields CDR1 MNHNS and CDR2 SASEGT. There are 13 residues in the CDR3. CDR3 protein: CASRPRGGDTQYF. CDR3 nucleotide sequence: TGTGCCAGCAGGCCCAGGGGGGGAGATACGCAGTATTTT.

This clonotype was detected many times. V is TRBV20-1 and J is TRBJ2-5; 9 bases line up with TRBD2. The V gene end was trimmed by 5 bases and the J gene end by 2 bases; junction bases not matched to a gene: 9. This CDR3 contains 15 residues. CDR1 DFQATT and CDR2 SNEGSKA come from the germline V gene (reference sequence). The CDR3 loop reads CSAYSSGGRQETQYF. DNA of the CDR3: TGCAGTGCTTACTCCAGCGGGGGGCGACAAGAGACCCAGTACTTC.

The rearrangement links TRBV20-1 to TRBJ2-7, with D uncertain. This CDR3 comprises 13 residues. Germline CDR1 is DFQATT and CDR2 is SNEGSKA (reference sequence). V was shortened by 1 base and J by 7 bases, with 14 bases between the two germline ends. CDR3 DNA: TGCAGTGCTAGAGGTCGAGACGATAGAGAGCAGTACTTC. This sequence encodes CSARGRDDREQYF.

The table lists this clonotype with a count of one. The CDR3 does not close with the conserved phenylalanine or tryptophan, likely indicating a read error. This sequence joins TRBV6-5 and TRBJ2-5; D may be TRBD1 or TRBD2 (6 bases each). CDR3 length: 15 amino acids. Trimming left V 2 bases short and J 4 bases short, with 14 bases between. The germline CDR1 and CDR2 sequences are MNHEY and SVGAGI. The CDR3 DNA reads as TGTGCCAGCAGTTACGAGGGGGGTCAGGGAGAGACCCAGTACTGC. Amino acid sequence: CASSYEGGQGETQYC.

A remark on this clonotype: This may stem from a read error, because a much larger clone lies one nucleotide away. This chain uses TRBV21-1 with TRBJ2-1; TRBD1 was called by the table and not checked on the DNA. TRBV21-1 is shown as a pseudogene. The CDR3 totals 14 residues. CDR3 bases: TGTGCCAGCAGCAAAGCGGGACACAACAATGAGCAGTTCTTC. Protein: CASSKAGHNNEQFF.

As for this clonotype: The junction differs from germline at one of its ends, possibly a read error. The chain joins TRBV18 to TRBJ2-5; the D is unclear. Germline-derived CDR1 and CDR2 are KGHSH and LQKENI. The CDR3 runs to 11 residues. CDR3: CANSPLETQYF. The CDR3 DNA follows: TGTGCCAACTCACCTCTAGAGACCCAGTACTTC.

This clonotype showed up many times. V usage is TRBV27 and J usage is TRBJ2-3, with 9 bases that match TRBD2. The CDR3 covers 15 residues. With V trimmed by 4 bases and J by 2 bases, 4 bases remained unmatched. Germline V CDR1 and CDR2: MNHEY, SMNVEV (reference sequence). CDR3 nucleotide sequence: TGTGCCAGCAGTTCGCGGGGGGGACCCACAGATACGCAGTATTTT. As protein: CASSSRGGPTDTQYF.

A few counts support this clonotype. The chain is built from TRBV2 and TRBJ2-5; maybe TRBD1 (6 bases). V lost 7 bases and J 2 bases, leaving 14 bases between the germline ends. CDR1 SNHLY and CDR2 FYNNEI come from the germline V gene. This CDR3 is built from 14 residues. The CDR3 DNA is TGTGCCAGCAACAGTCAGGACAGACAAGAGACCCAGTACTTC. Translating it yields CASNSQDRQETQYF.

This clonotype came up many times. The V call is TRBV7-2, the J call TRBJ1-5; D is unresolved. The ends were cut back, 2 bases at V and 4 bases at J, with 9 bases in the middle. This CDR3 is built from 14 residues. CDR1 and CDR2 from the germline V gene are SGHTA and FQGNSA. The CDR3 DNA sequence: TGTGCCAGCAGCTTAACCGCCCTGAATCAGCCCCAGCATTTT. Protein product: CASSLTALNQPQHF.

V is TRBV30 and J is TRBJ1-6; D uncertain. V lost 8 bases and J 13 bases, leaving 12 bases between the germline ends. CDR1 GTSNPN and CDR2 SVGIG come from the germline V gene (reference sequence). CDR3 length: 10 amino acids. CDR3 coding DNA: TGTGCCCTAGGAGGATTGCCCCTCCACTTT. Encoded protein: CALGGLPLHF.

This clonotype was seen repeatedly, ten times or more. The chain carries TRBV20-1 and TRBJ2-3; 9 nucleotides agree with TRBD1. CDR3 length: 15 amino acids. With 6 bases clipped from V and 6 bases from J, the junction kept 13 bases outside the gene matches. The germline V gene has CDR1 DFQATT and CDR2 SNEGSKA (reference sequence). CDR3 residues: CSASDRGREGDTQYF. The CDR3 DNA follows: TGCAGTGCATCGGACAGGGGTAGAGAAGGGGATACGCAGTATTTT.

J is TRBJ2-1 and V is TRBV7-3, with 9 nucleotides matching TRBD1. The germline CDR1 and CDR2 sequences are SGHTA and FQGTGA. CDR3 size: 16 residues. V was pared by 5 bases and J by 7 bases, with 12 bases of the junction left unmatched. The CDR3 bases are TGTGCCAGCAGCCACGGTTCCGGGACAGGGAGTAATGAGCAGTTCTTC. It is translated as CASSHGSGTGSNEQFF.

This clonotype was counted many times. CDR3 in amino acids: CASSQPGASYEQYF. CDR3 sequence (DNA): TGCGCCAGCAGCCAGCCGGGGGCCTCCTACGAGCAGTACTTC. The chain combines TRBV4-1 with TRBJ2-7; D possibly uses TRBD1 or TRBD2 (6 bases each). V gave up 3 bases and J gave up 0 bases, with 9 bases separating them. Looked up from germline, CDR1 is MGHRA and CDR2 is YSYEKL. The CDR3 covers 14 residues.

This clonotype has at least ten counts. The chain couples TRBV7-9 to TRBJ2-1; 7 nucleotides align to TRBD2. The V gene's germline CDR1 is SEHNR and CDR2 FQNEAQ (reference sequence). Unmatched junction bases numbered 16, after V lost 3 bases and J lost 11 bases. The CDR3 runs 16 residues. The DNA of the CDR3 is TGTGCCAGCAGCTTCGGAACGGGGGGAACCCCCCCAAAGCAGTTCTTC. Translating gives CASSFGTGGTPPKQFF.

This clonotype was counted at least ten times. The chain couples TRBV7-2 to TRBJ2-5; D tentatively reads TRBD1 or TRBD2 (6 bases each). CDR1 and CDR2 from the germline V gene are SGHTA and FQGNSA. There are 15 residues in the CDR3. V was cut by 1 base and J by 5 bases, with 14 bases left in between. The CDR3: CASSLELGGRETQYF. Here the CDR3 DNA reads TGTGCCAGCAGCTTAGAATTGGGGGGCAGGGAGACCCAGTACTTC.

This clonotype was found a few times. V and J are TRBV7-2 and TRBJ1-5; TRBD1 might be the D (5 bases). This CDR3 is 17 amino acids long. The germline gives CDR1 SGHTA, CDR2 FQGNSA. Trimming removed 1 base from V and 1 base from J, with 14 bases in between. CDR3 coding DNA: TGTGCCAGCAGCTTAGTCTCAGGGAGGGTCAGCAATCAGCCCCAGCATTTT. Its translation: CASSLVSGRVSNQPQHF.

The chain couples TRBV2 to TRBJ1-1; perhaps TRBD1 as D (6 bases). Germline CDR1 is SNHLY and CDR2 is FYNNEI. The CDR3 is made up of 15 amino acids. The germline V and J ends were trimmed by 2 bases and 11 bases, with 21 bases remaining between them. The CDR3 bases are TGTGCCAGCAGTGAAAGGGCAGGGGCCCCGGTGGGCGCTTTCTTT. This sequence encodes CASSERAGAPVGAFF. The variable domain in full, with the rest retrieved from reference TRBV2 and TRBJ1-1, is EPEVTQTPSHQVTQMGQEVILRCVPISNHLYFYWYRQILGQKVEFLVSFYNNEISEKSEIFDDQFSVERPDGSNFTLKIRSTKLEDSAMYFCASSERAGAPVGAFFGQGTRLTVV.

This clonotype was counted at least ten times. CDR3 in amino acids: CASSLTGKSEYEQYF. In DNA, the CDR3 is TGCGCCAGCAGCTTGACAGGGAAATCTGAGTACGAGCAGTACTTC. V usage is TRBV5-1 and J usage is TRBJ2-7; TRBD1 is a possible D gene (6 bases). V shed 1 base and J shed 4 bases, with 15 bases lying between them. The CDR3 has 15 amino acids. From germline, CDR1 is SGHRS and CDR2 YFSETQ.

In its sample, this clonotype was seen a few times. J is TRBJ2-4 and V is TRBV12-3 or TRBV12-4, with D possibly being TRBD2 (6 bases). TRBJ2-7 matches the DNA end more closely, so the J call is doubtful. CDR3 size: 15 residues. CDR3 sequence reads: CASRVEGRSANEQYF. The CDR3 DNA is TGTGCCAGTCGAGTGGAGGGACGGAGTGCCAACGAGCAGTACTTC.